This TCR beta chain was captured by sequencing in a study of beta chain features in type 1 diabetes. cDNA synthesis used the whole RNA isolate, giving expressed TCRB sequences. The method was immunoSEQ multiplex PCR; TCRdb's version includes in-frame clones alone and lacks a portion of them. The sample carries about 620,000 clones, around 15% recorded once. The CDR3 has 18 amino acids. The V and J ends lost 3 bases and 0 bases, in that order; junction bases with no gene match: 7. In germline, CDR1 is SEHNR, CDR2 FQNEAQ (reference sequence). Naive, central memory, regulatory and stem cell-like memory cells within the CD4+ compartment were sorted using CD45RO/CCR7/CD25/CD127/CD95/CD27. A word on this clone: Its specificity is unknown.

General study findings and limits: Compared with healthy donors, patients appeared to share more similar naive, central memory and regulatory TCRB repertoires.

The material sequenced was naive CD4+ T cells from blood. The chain couples TRBV7-9 to TRBJ2-6; 8 nucleotides match TRBD1. This TCR came from a man aged 18 to 30 in good health. The CDR3 sequence: CASSLDRVASSGANVLTF. The CDR3 nucleotides read TGTGCCAGCAGCTTGGACAGGGTAGCAAGCTCTGGGGCCAACGTCCTGACTTTC.